The T cell receptor (beta chain) described here comes from a study of T cell responses to AZD1222 COVID-19 vaccine. Assay: immunoSEQ multiplex PCR; the TCRdb copy retains only in-frame clones and omits some. The repertoire holds about 120,000 clones, about 90% seen once, with roughly 13% in the top ten. Comment on this clone: Its antigen is undetermined.

Study-level points and caveats: Compared with day 0, the breadth and depth of the Spike-specific TCR repertoire rose significantly after two doses of AZD1222.

Source: peripheral blood, taken on day 0 of AZD1222 vaccination. This clonotype was obtained from an adult in good health.

Here the CDR3 DNA reads TGTGCCATCAGTGAATTTGCGGGGGACCCTCCTGGCAATGAGCAGTTCTTC. This sequence encodes CAISEFAGDPPGNEQFF. The chain combines TRBV10-3 with TRBJ2-1; 7 nucleotides line up with TRBD2. The CDR3 spans 17 residues. V trimming: 3 bases; J trimming: 6 bases; junction bases outside the gene matches: 14. The V gene's germline CDR1 is ENHRY and CDR2 SYGVKD.